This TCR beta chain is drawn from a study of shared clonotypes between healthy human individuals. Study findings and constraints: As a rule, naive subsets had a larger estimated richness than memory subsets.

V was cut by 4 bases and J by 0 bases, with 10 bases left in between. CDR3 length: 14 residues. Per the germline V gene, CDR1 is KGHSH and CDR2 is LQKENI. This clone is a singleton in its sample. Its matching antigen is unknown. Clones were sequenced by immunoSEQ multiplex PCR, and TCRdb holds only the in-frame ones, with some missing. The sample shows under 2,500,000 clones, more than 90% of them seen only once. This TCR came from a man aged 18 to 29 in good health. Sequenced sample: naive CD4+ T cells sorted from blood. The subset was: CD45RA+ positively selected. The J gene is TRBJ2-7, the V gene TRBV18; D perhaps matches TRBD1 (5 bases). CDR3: CASSQGRNSYEQYF. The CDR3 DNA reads TGTGCCAGCTCACAGGGGCGAAACTCCTACGAGCAGTACTTC.